The 32 T cell receptor beta chains listed next were all sequenced from one sample in a study of follicular helper T cells after annual influenza vaccination. The sample's time point: 2014-2015 season, pre-vaccination. Assay: immunoSEQ multiplex PCR; the TCRdb copy retains only in-frame clones and omits some. Here the sample spans more than 10,000 clones, 81% being singletons. Source: CXCR5- memory CD4+ T cells sorted from blood, taken on the day of influenza vaccination. These TCRs come from an adult who received the influenza vaccine.

This chain connects TRBV6-1 to TRBJ1-3; D unclear. Looked up from germline, CDR1 is MNHNS and CDR2 is SASEGT. Deletions cut 6 bases from V and 0 bases from J, with 6 bases between. The CDR3 length is 13 residues. CDR3 protein: CASSQASGNTIYF. CDR3 sequence (DNA): TGTGCCAGCAGCCAGGCCTCTGGAAACACCATATATTTT.

The rearrangement links TRBV4-2 to TRBJ2-7; the match to TRBD1 covers 9 bases. CDR1 and CDR2 (germline): LGHNA, YNFKEQ. V dropped 1 base and J dropped 5; count of bases not matched to a gene: 6. The CDR3 spans 15 residues. In DNA form, the CDR3 reads TGTGCCAGCAGCCAAGGGACAGGGGCTAGGGACGAGCAGTACTTC. Its translation is CASSQGTGARDEQYF.

J is TRBJ1-5 and V is TRBV9; the D is unclear. Germline loops: CDR1 SGDLS, CDR2 YYNGEE. The V end lost 0 bases, the J end lost 7 bases, and 11 bases lay between the germline ends. This CDR3 has 14 amino acids. CDR3 residues: CASSVGGAGQPQHF. CDR3 DNA: TGTGCCAGCAGCGTAGGAGGAGCCGGACAGCCCCAGCATTTT. Full variable domain (remainder filled in from reference TRBV9 and TRBJ1-5): DSGVTQTPKHLITATGQRVTLRCSPRSGDLSVYWYQQSLDQGLQFLIQYYNGEERAKGNILERFSAQQFPDLHSELNLSSLELGDSALYFCASSVGGAGQPQHFGDGTRLSIL.

The chain joins TRBV19 to TRBJ1-2; a weak D match, TRBD1 (6 bases). V was cut by 3 bases and J by 8 bases, with 19 bases left in between. The CDR3 has 15 residues. The germline gives CDR1 LNHDA, CDR2 SQIVND (reference sequence). The CDR3 DNA reads as TGTGCCAGTAGTATTATGGACCCAGGGGTTCGGGGCTACACCTTC. Translating it yields CASSIMDPGVRGYTF.

This sequence joins TRBV6-6 and TRBJ1-1, with D tentatively TRBD1 (6 bases). The CDR3 spans 13 residues. V dropped 5 bases and J dropped 0 bases, with 7 bases sitting between them. Germline assignment: CDR1 MNHNY and CDR2 SVGAGI (reference sequence). The DNA of the CDR3 is TGTGCCAGCAGTGGACAGTTGAACACTGAAGCTTTCTTT. It encodes CASSGQLNTEAFF.

The chain uses TRBV19 and TRBJ1-1; a weak D match, TRBD1 (5 bases). Germline assignment: CDR1 LNHDA and CDR2 SQIVND (reference sequence). The CDR3 covers 14 residues. Trimming removed 7 bases at V and 1 base at J, with 13 bases between. The CDR3: CASTAGVRNTEAFF. In DNA, the CDR3 is TGTGCCAGTACCGCGGGGGTACGGAACACTGAAGCTTTCTTT.

The gene calls are TRBV2 and TRBJ2-5, with TRBD2 as a possible D gene (6 bases). CDR1 and CDR2 from the germline V gene are SNHLY and FYNNEI. Trimming pared 4 bases from V and 2 bases from J, leaving 11 bases between. The CDR3 is 14 amino acids. In DNA form, the CDR3 reads TGTGCCAGCAGTGGGGGTCGGGGGCAAGAGACCCAGTACTTC. Translated: CASSGGRGQETQYF.

V usage is TRBV28 and J usage is TRBJ1-4; 8 bases map to TRBD1. CDR1 MDHEN and CDR2 SYDVKM come from the germline V gene. The CDR3 spans 13 residues. With 5 bases clipped from V and 8 bases from J, the junction kept 4 bases outside the gene matches. CDR3 coding DNA: TGTGCCAGCAGTCCTGGACAGGGCGAAAAACTGTTTTTT. Translation gives CASSPGQGEKLFF. Using reference TRBV28 and TRBJ1-4 for the parts outside the CDR3, the full variable domain is DVKVTQSSRYLVKRTGEKVFLECVQDMDHENMFWYRQDPGLGLRLIYFSYDVKMKEKGDIPEGYSVSREKKERFSLILESASTNQTSMYLCASSPGQGEKLFFGSGTQLSVL.

This chain joins TRBV11-3 and TRBJ2-3, with 7 bases that match TRBD2. The CDR3 contains 15 residues. The junction had 4 bases not matched to a gene; V was cut back by 2 bases and J by 2 bases. Per the germline V gene, CDR1 is SGHNT and CDR2 is YENEEA. The CDR3 region has the DNA TGTGCCAGCAGCTTAACTAGCGCTTTCACAGATACGCAGTATTTT. It is translated as CASSLTSAFTDTQYF. Full variable domain (rest looked up from reference TRBV11-3 and TRBJ2-3): EAGVVQSPRYKIIEKKQPVAFWCNPISGHNTLYWYLQNLGQGPELLIRYENEEAVDDSQLPKDRFSAERLKGVDSTLKIQPAELGDSAVYLCASSLTSAFTDTQYFGPGTRLTVL.

This clone appeared once. The CDR3 DNA is TGCGCCAGCAGCTTGTCGGGGGGCTCTGGGGCCAACGTCCTGACTTTC. Amino acids: CASSLSGGSGANVLTF. V usage is TRBV5-1 and J usage is TRBJ2-6; 7 bases line up with TRBD2. The ends lost 1 base at V and 0 bases at J; junction bases unmatched: 1. This CDR3 region has 16 residues. The germline V gene encodes CDR1 SGHRS and CDR2 YFSETQ.

This clone has only a few counts. The rearrangement joins TRBV5-1 to TRBJ2-2; TRBD1 matches 10 bases. CDR3 size: 14 residues. The V and J ends lost 3 bases and 4 bases, in that order; junction bases with no gene match: 0. CDR1 is SGHRS, CDR2 YFSETQ, per germline. CDR3 loop: CASSWTGGTGELFF. The CDR3 DNA is TGCGCCAGCAGCTGGACAGGGGGCACCGGGGAGCTGTTTTTT.

This clone was picked up one time. The J gene is TRBJ1-3, the V gene TRBV6-5; D not certain. CDR1 and CDR2 (germline): MNHEY, SVGAGI. This CDR3 comprises 14 residues. V was pared by 0 bases and J by 9 bases, with 12 bases between. The chain's CDR3 is CASSYSLVEGTIYF. In DNA, the CDR3 is TGTGCCAGCAGTTACTCGTTGGTGGAGGGCACCATATATTTT.

The chain recombines TRBV5-1 with TRBJ1-1, with no clear D. Germline V lookup: CDR1 SGHRS, CDR2 YFSETQ. CDR3 length: 13 amino acids. The germline V and J ends were trimmed by 0 bases and 9 bases, with 12 bases remaining between them. CDR3 nucleotide sequence: TGCGCCAGCAGCTTGGCCGCGAGGAGCCAAGCTTTCTTT. Its translation is CASSLAARSQAFF.

The chain links TRBV6-1 to TRBJ1-6; D gene unclear. The CDR3 runs 13 residues. Per the germline V gene, CDR1 is MNHNS and CDR2 is SASEGT. V dropped 2 bases and J dropped 9 bases, with 8 bases sitting between them. The CDR3 nucleotides are TGTGCCAGCAGTGAATCGGGCGTTTCACCCCTCCACTTT. Translation gives CASSESGVSPLHF.

The V call is TRBV19, the J call TRBJ1-5; D is possibly TRBD1 (6 bases). CDR1 and CDR2 from the germline V gene are LNHDA and SQIVND (reference sequence). Trimming shortened V by 4 bases and J by 3 bases, and 13 bases separated the two germline ends. The length of the CDR3 is 15 residues. CDR3 sequence: CASSTVDRYNQPQHF. CDR3 in DNA: TGTGCCAGTAGTACCGTAGACAGGTACAATCAGCCCCAGCATTTT. The variable domain in full, with the rest retrieved from reference TRBV19 and TRBJ1-5, is DGGITQSPKYLFRKEGQNVTLSCEQNLNHDAMYWYRQDPGQGLRLIYYSQIVNDFQKGDIAEGYSVSREKKESFPLTVTSAQKNPTAFYLCASSTVDRYNQPQHFGDGTRLSIL.

This clone was observed a handful of times. This chain joins TRBV28 and TRBJ2-7; TRBD1 agrees at 10 bases. V dropped 8 bases and J dropped 5; count of bases not matched to a gene: 6. CDR1 MDHEN and CDR2 SYDVKM come from the germline V gene. CDR3 length: 13 amino acids. The CDR3 sequence is CASRGQGLNEQYF. The CDR3 DNA is TGTGCCAGCCGGGGACAGGGGCTGAACGAGCAGTACTTC.

The rearrangement joins TRBV5-4 to TRBJ2-1, with D perhaps TRBD2 (5 bases). From germline, CDR1 is SGHNT and CDR2 YYREEE (reference sequence). The CDR3 totals 13 residues. V gave up 7 bases and J gave up 8 bases, with 16 bases separating them. The CDR3 DNA is TGTGCCAGCGCCGAATCCGGGGTCGATGAGCAGTTCTTC. Translating it yields CASAESGVDEQFF. The whole variable domain, filled in from reference TRBV5-4 and TRBJ2-1, reads ETGVTQSPTHLIKTRGQQVTLRCSSQSGHNTVSWYQQALGQGPQFIFQYYREEENGRGNFPPRFSGLQFPNYSSELNVNALELDDSALYLCASAESGVDEQFFGPGTRLTVL.

The V call is TRBV30, the J call TRBJ2-7; 8 bases align to TRBD1. The CDR3 sequence is 15 residues long. The germline V gene has CDR1 GTSNPN and CDR2 SVGIG (reference sequence). V trimming: 1 base; J trimming: 3 bases; junction bases outside the gene matches: 8. The CDR3 loop reads CAWSGQGQVGYEQYF. CDR3 nucleotides: TGTGCCTGGAGTGGTCAGGGACAGGTTGGCTACGAGCAGTACTTC.

V and J are TRBV7-2 and TRBJ2-3, with a possible D match to TRBD1 (6 bases). CDR3 length equals 15 residues. Looked up from germline, CDR1 is SGHTA and CDR2 is FQGNSA. V was cut by 1 base and J by 0 bases, with 8 bases left in between. CDR3 loop: CASSLGGHSTDTQYF. The CDR3 DNA is TGTGCCAGCAGCTTAGGGGGGCATAGCACAGATACGCAGTATTTT.

This sequence joins TRBV5-1 and TRBJ2-7; D tentatively reads TRBD1 or TRBD2 (5 bases each). Germline V gene sequence: CDR1 SGHRS, CDR2 YFSETQ. Trimming cost V 4 bases and J 3 bases, with 11 bases left between them. The CDR3 runs to 13 residues. In DNA form, the CDR3 reads TGCGCCAGCAGCCACCGGGACGGCTACGAGCAGTACTTC. It encodes CASSHRDGYEQYF.

The chain links TRBV6-1 to TRBJ2-7, with TRBD1 identical over 8 bases. V shed 6 bases, J shed 3 bases, and the junction held 7 bases outside the gene matches. This CDR3 contains 14 residues. Germline-derived CDR1 and CDR2 are MNHNS and SASEGT. In DNA form, the CDR3 reads TGTGCCAGCAGCGGAACTACAGGGGGCTACGAGCAGTACTTC. This translates into CASSGTTGGYEQYF.

This clone was recorded once. The rearrangement links TRBV6-1 to TRBJ1-1; 8 nucleotides agree with TRBD1. This CDR3 has 14 residues. Trimming took 6 bases from V and 5 from J; bases not matched to a gene: 8. Germline loops: CDR1 MNHNS, CDR2 SASEGT. CDR3 coding DNA: TGTGCCAGCAGATTAGACAGGGGCGGGACTGAAGCTTTCTTT. Translating it yields CASRLDRGGTEAFF.

The CDR3 DNA sequence: TGTGCCAGCAGCCGGGCGGCGGGGAGCAATCAGCCCCAGCATTTT. Its protein product is CASSRAAGSNQPQHF. V is TRBV27 and J is TRBJ1-5, with D unclear. This CDR3 has 15 residues. V lost 6 bases to trimming and J lost 1 base, with 13 bases between them. In germline, CDR1 is MNHEY, CDR2 SMNVEV (reference sequence).

The V gene is TRBV6-1, the J gene TRBJ1-4, with D possibly matching TRBD1 (5 bases). Trimming removed 2 bases from V and 5 bases from J, with 9 bases in between. CDR1 and CDR2 from the germline V gene are MNHNS and SASEGT. This CDR3 is built from 14 residues. The CDR3 nucleotides read TGTGCCAGCAGTGAACGACAGTGGAATGAAAAACTGTTTTTT. Amino acid sequence: CASSERQWNEKLFF.

This chain uses TRBV5-1 with TRBJ2-2, with 9 positions matching TRBD2. With 4 bases clipped from V and 2 bases from J, the junction kept 3 bases outside the gene matches. Germline V gives CDR1 SGHRS, CDR2 YFSETQ. CDR3 length: 15 residues. CDR3 residues: CASSLTSGNTGELFF. In DNA form, the CDR3 reads TGCGCCAGCAGCCTGACTAGCGGCAACACCGGGGAGCTGTTTTTT.

The gene calls are TRBV5-1 and TRBJ1-2; the match to TRBD1 covers 11 bases. Germline lookup yields CDR1 SGHRS and CDR2 YFSETQ. The CDR3 extends over 16 amino acids. The V gene end was trimmed by 2 bases and the J gene end by 6 bases; junction bases not matched to a gene: 9. CDR3 region: CASSFTGTGGPNGYTF. As DNA, the CDR3 is TGCGCCAGCAGCTTCACCGGGACAGGGGGTCCAAATGGCTACACCTTC.

This clone was recorded once. The V call is TRBV19, the J call TRBJ2-3; D might be TRBD2 (5 bases). The V and J ends lost 3 bases and 1 base respectively, with 5 bases between them. CDR1 LNHDA and CDR2 SQIVND come from the germline V gene (reference sequence). The CDR3 extends over 13 amino acids. CDR3: CASSIGGTDTQYF. In DNA, the CDR3 is TGTGCCAGTAGTATCGGGGGCACAGATACGCAGTATTTT. The full variable domain, in which reference TRBV19 and TRBJ2-3 provide the parts outside the CDR3, is DGGITQSPKYLFRKEGQNVTLSCEQNLNHDAMYWYRQDPGQGLRLIYYSQIVNDFQKGDIAEGYSVSREKKESFPLTVTSAQKNPTAFYLCASSIGGTDTQYFGPGTRLTVL.

This clone has only a few counts. The genes are TRBV27 and TRBJ1-5; 9 bases fit TRBD1. The germline V gene encodes CDR1 MNHEY and CDR2 SMNVEV (reference sequence). Trimming removed 5 bases from V and 7 bases from J; junction bases left unmatched: 9. This CDR3 comprises 15 residues. CDR3 DNA: TGTGCCAGCAGTAGAGCAGGACAGGGGATCCAGCCCCAGCATTTT. Encoded protein: CASSRAGQGIQPQHF.

The chain links TRBV28 to TRBJ2-7; 10 nucleotides agree with TRBD1. Per germline, CDR1 MDHEN and CDR2 SYDVKM. The CDR3 runs 17 residues. The ends lost 4 bases at V and 7 bases at J; junction bases unmatched: 16. CDR3 nucleotides: TGTGCCAGCAGTTCCGCAGCCGCCGGGACAGGGGTGAAAGAGCAGTACTTC. This codes for CASSSAAAGTGVKEQYF.

The CDR3 is CASLRAPQGPSGSNEQFF. CDR3 coding DNA: TGTGCCAGTTTAAGGGCCCCACAGGGACCCTCGGGGAGCAATGAGCAGTTCTTC. This sequence joins TRBV7-9 and TRBJ2-1; D may be TRBD1 (6 bases). Germline V gene sequence: CDR1 SEHNR, CDR2 FQNEAQ (reference sequence). The CDR3 is made up of 18 amino acids. V lost 9 bases and J 6 bases, leaving 30 bases between the germline ends.

This clone was observed a handful of times. The chain recombines TRBV19 with TRBJ1-5; the D gene is possibly TRBD1 (5 bases). Germline V lookup: CDR1 LNHDA, CDR2 SQIVND (reference sequence). This CDR3 spans 13 amino acids. Between the trimmed V and J ends, which lost 7 bases and 4 bases, there was a span of 11 bases. CDR3 loop: CASIAGTNQPQHF. The CDR3 bases are TGTGCCAGTATTGCCGGGACTAATCAGCCCCAGCATTTT.

This chain links TRBV5-1 with TRBJ1-4, with D unclear. V was cut by 0 bases and J by 4 bases, with 10 bases left in between. The CDR3 covers 15 residues. Germline loops: CDR1 SGHRS, CDR2 YFSETQ. CDR3 sequence (DNA): TGCGCCAGCAGCTTGGTTTCAGGACTTAATGAAAAACTGTTTTTT. It is translated as CASSLVSGLNEKLFF.